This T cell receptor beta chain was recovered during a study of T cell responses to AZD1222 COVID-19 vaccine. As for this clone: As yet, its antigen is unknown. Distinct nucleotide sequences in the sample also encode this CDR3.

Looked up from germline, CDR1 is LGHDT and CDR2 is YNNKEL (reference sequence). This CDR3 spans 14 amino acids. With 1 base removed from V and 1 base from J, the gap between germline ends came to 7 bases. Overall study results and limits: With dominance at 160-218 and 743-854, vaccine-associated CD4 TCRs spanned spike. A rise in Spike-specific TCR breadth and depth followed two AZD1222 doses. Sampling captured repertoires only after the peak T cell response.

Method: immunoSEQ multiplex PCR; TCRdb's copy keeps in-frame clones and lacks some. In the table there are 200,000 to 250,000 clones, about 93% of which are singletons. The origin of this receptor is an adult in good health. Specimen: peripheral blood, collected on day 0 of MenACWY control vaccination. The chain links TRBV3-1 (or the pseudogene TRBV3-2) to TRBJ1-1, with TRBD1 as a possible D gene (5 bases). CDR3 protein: CASSQVQGNTEAFF. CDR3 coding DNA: TGTGCCAGCAGCCAAGTTCAGGGGAACACTGAAGCTTTCTTT.